The T cell receptor beta chain described here comes from a study of cytotoxic CD8 clonotypes in ibrutinib-treated CLL (dated by TCRdb to the early 2020s). About the full investigation: In this cohort, over 14 patients were treatment-naive and 11 to 12 were relapsed/refractory, while about 17 had unmutated IGHV. Partial responses were observed in about 25 patients and complete responses in 2; after a median follow-up of 68 months, remission was maintained in 15 or so patients and progression was observed in 12. Response samples were taken after a median of 12 months on treatment, ranging from roughly 6 to 36 months. On average, each sample yielded some 250,000 productive templates and around 98,000 productive rearrangements. Longitudinal samples were available for 26 of the 86 trial participants. Cryopreserved peripheral blood mononuclear cells were obtained before treatment, at response, and at either sustained remission or disease progression. Patients were still on ibrutinib when every remission and progressive disease sample was collected.

What the authors observed across the whole study: Sampling times were not matched between patients in sustained remission and patients whose disease was progressing, and lymph node repertoires were not examined. Public clonotypes were found to be uncommon and were observed to contract or remain stable during treatment; the increase in clonality was shown to reflect expansion of private clonotypes at ibrutinib response. An increase in clonality was observed at ibrutinib response, with clonality remaining stable during sustained remission and falling back toward baseline at progression. At baseline, clonality was higher than in age-matched healthy donors and showed a strong correlation with circulating CD8+ T-cell counts.

Taken with the paper, the label for time point translates to: approximately 11 months on ibrutinib. For TCR beta library preparation, about 2.1 micrograms of genomic DNA were extracted from the cryopreserved PBMCs. Longitudinal blood samples from CLL patients receiving ibrutinib monotherapy were subjected to high-throughput TCR beta sequencing. The patients took part in an open-label, single-center phase 2 trial of ibrutinib monotherapy. The goal of deep resolution MiSeq sequencing was a depth between 1 in 1 million and 1 in 200,000 T cells, and coverage averaged 10x per clonotype. The immunoSEQ hsTCRB Kit was used to generate the TCR beta libraries. The paper's data handling went like this. The data were analyzed with ImmunoSEQ Analyzer and ImmunoSEQ Data Assistant, and V, D and J gene assignments followed IMGT definitions. Clonality, with values ranging from 0 to 1, was calculated as one minus the normalized Shannon entropy of productive rearrangement frequencies. Public clonotype analysis was restricted to overrepresented clonotypes comprising at least 0.05% of each patient's repertoire. Roughly 12 age-matched healthy donor repertoires from immuneACCESS were used as controls for clonality. TCRdb re-hosts the immuneACCESS table, in-frame sequences only. Its copies lack some clones; in the studies checked, an unresolved V gene accounts for under half of them, and the cause for the rest is not known. D and trimming were read from the DNA, whereas the V and J calls and clone size are those reported in that table. The sample table lists more than 200,000 clones, nearly 80% of them with a count of one. About an eighth of the sample belongs to the ten largest clones.

As regards this clone: Its antigen target is currently unknown. One base away there is no much larger clone; base qualities are not given.

The CDR3 covers 15 residues, taking in both the cysteine and the phenylalanine. Just the 45-base CDR3 DNA is kept, in frame starting at base 1. Trimming takes 2 bases from V and 4 bases from J, and the germline ends sit 14 bases apart. The germline V gene yields KGHSH for CDR1 and LQKENI for CDR2. Material: PBMCs, obtained after 12 months of ibrutinib treatment. The clonotype originates from a human donor with chronic lymphocytic leukemia. Here the chain combines TRBV18 and TRBJ1-2; perhaps TRBD1 is the D gene, with 5 bases matching. CDR3 loop: CASSPEGGQAYGYTF. In nucleotides, the sequence is TGTGCCAGCTCACCAGAAGGCGGACAAGCCTATGGCTACACCTTC.